The clone carrying this T cell receptor beta chain was observed once. The data are from a study of T cell changes during pregnancy in multiple sclerosis. Clones were sequenced by immunoSEQ multiplex PCR, and TCRdb holds only the in-frame ones, with some missing. The sample has some 19,000 clones; roughly 88% are singletons. V lost 7 bases and J lost 6, with 10 bases in between. The CDR3 spans 12 residues. Germline values: CDR1 MNHEY, CDR2 SVGAGI. The receptor was derived from a female donor in good health, enrolled as a control in a pregnancy study. Sequenced here: CD8+ T cells from peripheral blood mononuclear cells, sampled after pregnancy. The chain recombines TRBV6-5 with TRBJ2-1, with no clear D. CDR3 protein: CASTGTLNEQFF. The CDR3 DNA sequence: TGTGCCAGCACAGGAACCCTCAATGAGCAGTTCTTC.